One and the same sample provided the 16 T cell receptor beta chains below, sequenced in a study of graft-versus-host responses after intestinal transplantation. These receptors lack a known antigen. The repertoire was sequenced with immunoSEQ multiplex PCR; TCRdb's copy has only in-frame clones and lacks some. Of around 97,000 clones in the sample, roughly 93% were seen once. The sample was unstimulated CD8+ T cells sorted from spleen or lymph node cells, taken before intestinal transplant. Source of these receptors: a human donor who received an intestinal transplant.

The chain is built from TRBV7-9 and TRBJ2-5, with D possibly TRBD2 on 6 matching bases. This CDR3 is built from 16 residues. V lost 2 bases and J lost 1, with 14 bases in between. Germline values: CDR1 SEHNR, CDR2 FQNEAQ (reference sequence). In DNA form, the CDR3 reads TGTGCCAGCAGCTTAAGTGTTCGGGGGAGCCAAGAGACCCAGTACTTC. As protein: CASSLSVRGSQETQYF.

The chain recombines TRBV4-1 with TRBJ2-2, with D perhaps TRBD2 (7 bases). The CDR3 is made up of 16 amino acids. Trimming took 3 bases from V and 2 from J, leaving 13 bases between them. CDR1 is MGHRA and CDR2 is YSYEKL in the germline V gene. CDR3 sequence: CASSHGGDTNTGELFF. CDR3 nucleotide sequence: TGCGCCAGCAGCCATGGGGGGGACACCAACACCGGGGAGCTGTTTTTT.

The genes are TRBV5-1 and TRBJ2-3; tentatively, D is TRBD2 (5 bases). The CDR3 runs 15 residues. Trimming left V 6 bases short and J 2 bases short, with 16 bases between. Germline V CDR1 and CDR2: SGHRS, YFSETQ. Here the CDR3 DNA reads TGCGCCAGCACCGACAAACTAGAATACACAGATACGCAGTATTTT. This codes for CASTDKLEYTDTQYF.

The CDR3 reads CASSQEFEYGYTF. CDR3 bases: TGCGCCAGCAGCCAAGAATTTGAATACGGCTACACCTTC. V and J are TRBV4-1 and TRBJ1-2; unclear D gene. The CDR3 consists of 13 residues. Looked up from germline, CDR1 is MGHRA and CDR2 is YSYEKL. V lost 0 bases to trimming and J lost 8 bases, with 10 bases between them.

The J gene is TRBJ1-1, the V gene TRBV4-1, with a tentative D call TRBD1 (5 bases). The CDR3 extends over 16 amino acids. The germline V and J ends were trimmed by 1 base and 5 bases, with 17 bases remaining between them. Germline lookup yields CDR1 MGHRA and CDR2 YSYEKL. Written as DNA, the CDR3 is TGCGCCAGCAGCCAAGGCCCCGACGGGGCAAGTACTGAAGCTTTCTTT. The encoded protein is CASSQGPDGASTEAFF.

The rearrangement links TRBV6-1 to TRBJ1-1; 8 positions match TRBD1. CDR3 size: 15 residues. V shed 8 bases, J shed 2 bases, and the junction held 10 bases outside the gene matches. Germline V gives CDR1 MNHNS, CDR2 SASEGT. The CDR3 bases are TGTGCCAGCCGCTCTTCGGGACAGGCTAACACTGAAGCTTTCTTT. As protein: CASRSSGQANTEAFF.

This clone was detected a few times. The CDR3 coding sequence is TGTGCCAGCAGCTTGGTAGGGGCGCTTGGCTACACCTTC. Translated, it gives CASSLVGALGYTF. The chain employs TRBV5-4 and TRBJ1-2, with D perhaps matching TRBD1 (5 bases). The CDR3 runs 13 residues. Germline V gives CDR1 SGHNT, CDR2 YYREEE (reference sequence). Trimming removed 0 bases from V and 7 bases from J, with 10 bases in between.

The gene calls are TRBV19 and TRBJ2-1; D not resolved. CDR1 and CDR2 (germline): LNHDA, SQIVND (reference sequence). This CDR3 is built from 16 residues. Trimming removed 1 base at V and 4 bases at J, with 14 bases between. This chain's CDR3 is CASSIGLGFGYNEQFF. Here the CDR3 DNA reads TGTGCCAGTAGTATAGGATTAGGGTTCGGTTACAATGAGCAGTTCTTC.

The CDR3 loop is CASSDYPQETQYF. CDR3 DNA: TGTGCCAGTAGCGACTACCCCCAAGAGACCCAGTACTTC. V usage is TRBV19 and J usage is TRBJ2-5, with D perhaps TRBD2 (5 bases). V lost 6 bases to trimming and J lost 1 base, with 9 bases between them. The CDR3 contains 13 residues. Germline V gives CDR1 LNHDA, CDR2 SQIVND (reference sequence).

This chain joins TRBV20-1 and TRBJ2-7; D may correspond to TRBD1 or TRBD2 (5 bases each). The CDR3 consists of 11 residues. Germline CDR1 is DFQATT and CDR2 is SNEGSKA (reference sequence). Deletions cut 3 bases from V and 2 bases from J, with 5 bases between. The CDR3 DNA follows: TGCAGTGCTAGGGGGGCCTACGAGCAGTACTTC. Residues: CSARGAYEQYF.

The rearrangement joins TRBV9 to TRBJ2-5; possible D gene TRBD2, 5 bases. V lost 0 bases and J lost 0, with 12 bases in between. The CDR3 has 16 amino acids. From germline, CDR1 is SGDLS and CDR2 YYNGEE. The CDR3 here is CASSVGTLTYQETQYF. CDR3 sequence (DNA): TGTGCCAGCAGCGTAGGGACTCTTACGTACCAAGAGACCCAGTACTTC.

This clone is a singleton in its sample. This chain joins TRBV19 and TRBJ2-7; D is ambiguous. The ends were cut back, 5 bases at V and 3 bases at J, with 11 bases in the middle. The CDR3 spans 13 residues. CDR1 and CDR2 from the germline V gene are LNHDA and SQIVND (reference sequence). The CDR3 DNA follows: TGTGCCAGTAGTTTAAAAGGCAGCTACGAGCAGTACTTC. Residues: CASSLKGSYEQYF.

This chain joins TRBV4-1 and TRBJ2-1; D perhaps matches TRBD2 (6 bases). V lost 6 bases to trimming and J lost 0 bases, with 15 bases between them. Germline V CDR1 and CDR2: MGHRA, YSYEKL. The CDR3 is 16 amino acids. In DNA form, the CDR3 reads TGCGCCAGCAGGGGGGGAGAGGGAAGCTCCTACAATGAGCAGTTCTTC. Its translation is CASRGGEGSSYNEQFF.

This clone has only one observation. The chain couples TRBV7-9 to TRBJ2-7, with TRBD2 identical over 15 bases. The CDR3 is 19 amino acids. Germline V gene data show CDR1 as SEHNR and CDR2 as FQNEAQ (reference sequence). V was pared by 6 bases and J by 2 bases, with 14 bases of the junction left unmatched. CDR3 in DNA: TGTGCCAGCAGTAATGCCCCCGGGACTAGCGGGGGGAACACCTACGAGCAGTACTTC. Its protein is CASSNAPGTSGGNTYEQYF.

This rearrangement joins TRBV11-2 to TRBJ1-2, with unresolved D. Germline-derived CDR1 and CDR2 are SGHAT and FQNNGV. The V and J ends lost 1 base and 4 bases respectively, with 16 bases between them. The CDR3 runs 16 residues. This CDR3 is CASSLASRVVPYGYTF. The CDR3 coding sequence is TGTGCCAGCAGCTTAGCCTCCCGGGTAGTACCCTATGGCTACACCTTC. The full variable domain, rest sourced from reference TRBV11-2 and TRBJ1-2, is EAGVAQSPRYKIIEKRQSVAFWCNPISGHATLYWYQQILGQGPKLLIQFQNNGVVDDSQLPKDRFSAERLKGVDSTLKIQPAKLEDSAVYLCASSLASRVVPYGYTFGSGTRLTVV.

Only one count was recorded for this clone. The V call is TRBV14, the J call TRBJ1-2, with D hard to call. CDR3 size: 16 residues. V lost 0 bases, J lost 2 bases, and 13 bases lay in between. Germline assignment: CDR1 SGHDN and CDR2 FVKESK. The CDR3 DNA sequence: TGTGCCAGCAGCCAAGAAACTCGTACATTAAACTATGGCTACACCTTC. This gives the protein CASSQETRTLNYGYTF.